These 9 T cell receptor beta chains originate from one sample sequenced in a study of T cell repertoires in cytomegalovirus infection. Each CDR3 protein gets one entry after TCRdb re-called the reads with MiXCR. In the table there are under 600,000 distinct CDR3 sequences, approximately 15% of which are singletons. The sample taken for sequencing was CD8+ T cells from PBMCs. The receptors were sampled from a human donor in good health (CMV status not recorded). Some clones in this sample may be carry-over from other donors' samples.

About this clonotype: A read error may produce the germline difference seen at one junction end. This rearrangement joins TRBV28 to TRBJ2-3; tentatively, D is TRBD2 (5 bases). Germline assignment: CDR1 MDHEN and CDR2 SYDVKM. The length of the CDR3 is 19 residues. The CDR3 here is CASSLGTHLKGPSTDSQYF. The CDR3 DNA reads TGTGCCAGCAGTTTAGGCACCCACTTGAAGGGCCCTAGCACAGATTCGCAGTATTTT.

This clonotype has only a few counts. The chain recombines TRBV27 with TRBJ2-7; the D is unclear. The V and J ends lost 7 bases and 6 bases respectively, with 19 bases between them. Per the germline V gene, CDR1 is MNHEY and CDR2 is SMNVEV (reference sequence). The CDR3 has 14 residues. The CDR3 bases are TGTGCCAGCACCACGACCGGGCCTCGCTTCGAGCAGTACTTC. Its protein is CASTTTGPRFEQYF.

The J gene is TRBJ2-3, the V gene TRBV20-1; TRBD2 might be the D (5 bases). The CDR3 is made up of 18 amino acids. CDR1 and CDR2 from the germline V gene are DFQATT and SNEGSKA (reference sequence). Between the trimmed V and J ends, which lost 0 bases and 1 base, there was a span of 20 bases. CDR3 residues: CSARDREQSYPRTDTQYF. DNA of the CDR3: TGCAGTGCTAGAGATCGGGAACAGTCGTACCCGCGCACAGATACGCAGTATTTT.

The V call is TRBV5-3, the J call TRBJ2-7, with D perhaps TRBD2 (7 bases). TRBV5-3 belongs to the ORF category, with a function that is uncertain. This CDR3 spans 15 amino acids. V lost 8 bases, J lost 2 bases, and 20 bases lay in between. Written as DNA, the CDR3 is TGTGCCAGCAGTCCCCCGGGGGGCCCAACCTACGAGCAGTACTTC. Protein: CASSPPGGPTYEQYF.

This clonotype was detected many times. The rearrangement joins TRBV12-3 or TRBV12-4 to TRBJ1-2, with 7 bases fitting TRBD1. The CDR3 covers 12 residues. With V trimmed by 5 bases and J by 5 bases, 2 bases remained unmatched. DNA for the CDR3: TGTGCCAGCAGTGCACAGGGGTATGGCTACACCTTC. It specifies CASSAQGYGYTF.

Many counts were recorded for this clonotype. The chain combines TRBV27 with TRBJ1-2; D is unclear. The V and J ends lost 1 base and 6 bases respectively, with 15 bases between them. Per germline, CDR1 MNHEY and CDR2 SMNVEV (reference sequence). This CDR3 contains 15 residues. The CDR3 DNA follows: TGTGCCAGCAGTTTATTGGACGGGCCGCAAAATGGCTACACCTTC. It specifies CASSLLDGPQNGYTF.

Comments on this clonotype: This may stem from a read error, because a much larger clone lies one nucleotide away. The CDR3 does not end in the conserved phenylalanine or tryptophan, so this is likely a read error. This chain connects TRBV6-5 to TRBJ2-7; the D gene is possibly TRBD2 (6 bases). Germline CDR1 is MNHEY and CDR2 is SVGAGI. The CDR3 runs 16 residues. V lost 0 bases and J 4 bases, leaving 16 bases between the germline ends. The CDR3, as DNA: TGTGCCAGCAGTTACTCGGGGGGTGGGGTAACATACGAGCAGTACTTA. It translates to CASSYSGGGVTYEQYL.

The chain joins TRBV6-5 to TRBJ2-7, with 8 bases lining up with TRBD1. The germline V gene encodes CDR1 MNHEY and CDR2 SVGAGI. The length of the CDR3 is 16 residues. V trimming: 0 bases; J trimming: 4 bases; junction bases outside the gene matches: 8. CDR3 coding DNA: TGTGCCAGCAGTTACTCGGTTCTCAGGGGGCTGTACGAGCAGTACTTC. Protein product: CASSYSVLRGLYEQYF.

The chain links TRBV7-9 to TRBJ1-5, with D tentatively TRBD2 (5 bases). The J call could be wrong; TRBJ2-3 is a better fit for the DNA end. The CDR3 has 13 amino acids. Germline assignment: CDR1 SEHNR and CDR2 FQNEAQ (reference sequence). The CDR3 reads CASSLVEDQPQYF. CDR3 nucleotide sequence: TGTGCCAGCAGCTTAGTGGAGGATCAGCCCCAGTATTTT.